This T cell receptor beta chain was sequenced in a study of OX40 agonist ivuxolimab in advanced cancers. About the study: Ivuxolimab, which patients received intravenously every 2 weeks, was dosed at 0.01 to 10 mg/kg. Participants averaged approximately 60 years of age (range roughly 23 to 90) and were about 85% male.

At cycle 4 day 1, cycle 7 day 1, and baseline, blood was sampled. Method: immunoSEQ multiplex PCR; TCRdb's copy keeps in-frame clones and lacks some. The data show under 25,000 clones, roughly 84% seen once. As for this clone: Its antigen remains unidentified.

General study points: CD8+ T cells were the subset that, on average, had more expanded clones than CD4+.

V lost 0 bases and J 0 bases, leaving 12 bases between the germline ends. Germline values: CDR1 LGHNA, CDR2 YSLEER. CDR3 length: 16 amino acids. This chain links TRBV4-3 with TRBJ2-7; D is tentatively TRBD1 or TRBD2 (5 bases each). The sequencing here drew on CD4+ or CD8+ T cells sorted from blood, taken in a trial of the OX40 agonist ivuxolimab. The source is an adult with an advanced solid tumor such as melanoma, head and neck, liver or kidney cancer. The DNA for the CDR3 is TGCGCCAGCAGCCAAGAAGACGGGGCCCTCTCCTACGAGCAGTACTTC. Protein sequence: CASSQEDGALSYEQYF.